This paragraph reports one TCR beta chain. This entry belongs to a study of shared T cell receptors in the human thymus. Profiled with immunoSEQ multiplex PCR; TCRdb holds only in-frame clones, not every one. The sample comprises some 400,000 clones, around 93% of which are singletons, and approximately 0.02% rests with the top ten. Germline CDR1 SGHRS, CDR2 YFSETQ. Trimming left V 2 bases short and J 2 bases short, with 10 bases between. The CDR3 is 14 amino acids. This receptor was identified in a human donor. Sequencing input: thymocytes. The chain has TRBV5-1 and TRBJ1-1; D ambiguous. In DNA form, the CDR3 reads TGCGCCAGCAGCTTACCCGAGGTCAACACTGAAGCTTTCTTT. As protein: CASSLPEVNTEAFF.